The T cell receptor (beta chain) under discussion was sequenced for a study of regulatory T cells in long-lasting Graves disease (dated by TCRdb to the early 2020s). Describing the broader study: To count as having persistent Graves' disease, a patient had to have received antithyroid drug treatment for over 5 years with TSH receptor autoantibodies remaining persistently positive. Patients with persistent Graves' disease were compared with patients with newly diagnosed Graves' disease using TCR sequencing and RNA sequencing of peripheral blood. The study took place in China and was registered as a clinical trial. TCR sequencing covered 13 persistent and 20 newly diagnosed Graves' disease patients, 33 samples in total. Persistent Graves' disease patients in the clinical cohort had taken antithyroid drugs for roughly ten years on average.

Per the germline V gene, MNHEY is the CDR1 and SVGAGI is the CDR2. Spanning cysteine to phenylalanine, the CDR3 consists of 16 amino acids. Just CDR3 DNA is preserved here, 48 bases in frame from base 1. The junction shows trimming of 4 bases on V and 6 bases on J, and the gene matches do not reach 12 bases of it. The sample's time point label, decoded: persistent/refractory GD, antithyroid drugs over 5 years with positive TRAb. RNA was extracted from PBMCs in TRIzol for both TCR sequencing and RNA sequencing. The diagnosis of Graves' disease was made according to American Thyroid Association guidelines. Recruitment of patients was carried out at an endocrinology department in Xi'an, China. Each patient gave 8.5 to 9.5 milliliters of peripheral blood, collected in an EDTA anticoagulant tube. Ficoll Paque Plus density gradient separation was used to isolate PBMCs, and no further T cell sorting was performed. An Agilent 2100 Bioanalyzer and agarose gel were used to check RNA quality, and a NanoDrop 2000 was used to measure RNA concentration.

In its sample, this clonotype was seen many times. This clone's antigen is unknown. Per-base qualities were not stored, and no clone one base away is much larger. What the research found in general, with its limitations: Only peripheral blood was studied, because thyroid tissue, the primary lesion, was inaccessible. TRBV28, TRBJ1-2 and TRBJ2-5 were preferentially used in persistent disease, while TRBV20-1 and TRBJ2-1 were favored in newly diagnosed disease. More public clonotypes were shared among persistent patients (under 3,000) than among newly diagnosed patients (approximately 930). Only the TCR beta chain was sequenced and analyzed. Lower TCR Shannon entropy and fewer highly expanded clones were observed in persistent Graves' disease patients than in newly diagnosed patients, which suggested clonal expansion. As a limitation, the authors acknowledged that the small sample size may reduce accuracy.

Library construction relied on multiplex PCR. The listed sequencing device is Illumina HiSeq 4000. iRepertoire HTBI primers and Arm-PCR amplification of CDR3 regions were used to construct TCR beta libraries. Before sequencing, the PCR products underwent gel purification. For the original study's pipeline: Across samples, 60 to 70 TRBV and around 15 TRBJ segments were identified and used for gene usage analysis of CDR3 amino acid clonotypes. COPE and FqMerger were used to merge filtered high-quality paired reads into contigs. BLAST was used to align contigs to IMGT TRBV, TRBD and TRBJ reference genes, and CDR3 was defined according to IMGT. Highly expanded clones were defined as clonotypes with a frequency above 0.1%. Shannon entropy was used to measure repertoire diversity, and the Gini coefficient was used to measure V-J evenness. Clonotypes shared by more than one individual were considered public. TCRdb cleaned the public reads at Q25 with fastp, built clones with MiXCR and kept in-frame beta chains. Merged by CDR3 protein, the rows form single entries marked with the most common genes and DNA. Clone size and V and J calls follow TCRdb, not the original study. The sample contains over 450,000 distinct CDR3 sequences, roughly 21% of them found a single time. The ten top clones hold 7% to 9% of the sample.

Sequenced here: peripheral blood mononuclear cells (PBMCs), sampled when the disease was refractory, from a patient treated with antithyroid drugs. The chain is assembled from TRBV6-5 and TRBJ2-7; 10 bases in the junction line up with TRBD2. The TCR sequence derives from a female donor with Graves disease. The CDR3 in this case is CASSSGDSGRLFEQYF. The nucleotide sequence is given as TGTGCCAGCAGTTCTGGGGATAGCGGGAGGTTGTTCGAGCAGTACTTC.